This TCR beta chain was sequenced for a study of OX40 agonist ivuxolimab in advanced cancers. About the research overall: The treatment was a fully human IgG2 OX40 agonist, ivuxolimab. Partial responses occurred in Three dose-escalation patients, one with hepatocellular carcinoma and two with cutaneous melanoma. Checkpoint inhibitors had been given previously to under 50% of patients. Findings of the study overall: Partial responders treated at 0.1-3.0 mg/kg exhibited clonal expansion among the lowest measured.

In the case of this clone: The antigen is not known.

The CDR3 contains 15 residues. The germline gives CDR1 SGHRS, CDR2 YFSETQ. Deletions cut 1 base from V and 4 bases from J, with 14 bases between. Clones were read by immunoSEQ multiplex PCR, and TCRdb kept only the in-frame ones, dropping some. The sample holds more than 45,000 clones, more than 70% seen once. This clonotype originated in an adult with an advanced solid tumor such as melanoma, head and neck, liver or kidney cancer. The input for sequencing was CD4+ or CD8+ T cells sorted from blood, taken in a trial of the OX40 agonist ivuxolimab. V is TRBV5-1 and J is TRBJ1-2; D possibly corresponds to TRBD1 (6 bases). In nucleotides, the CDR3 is TGCGCCAGCAGCTTGACTTCACAGGGCGGCTATGGCTACACCTTC. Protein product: CASSLTSQGGYGYTF.